This TCR beta chain was recorded in a study of T cells in Graves' hyperthyroidism and ophthalmopathy. The table lists this clonotype with many counts. Antigen specificity is unknown. Diagnoses were made from clinical symptoms, serum measures (thyroxine and TRAb), thyroid ultrasound and orbital computed tomography. V was cut by 2 bases and J by 0 bases, with 13 bases left in between. The CDR3 spans 16 residues. The germline CDR1 and CDR2 sequences are SGHDN and FVKESK. Researchers took RNA transcripts and amplified the TCR beta CDR3 regions from them. An initial round of RT-PCR targeting the TCR CDR3 relied on the HTBI primer set. One entry per CDR3 protein results from TCRdb running MiXCR on the multiplex PCR reads. The repertoire has some 500,000 distinct CDR3 sequences, around 24% of them found once; the top ten carry about 11%. Study-level findings and limits: In the blood, most expanded thyroid clonotypes above 0.001 appeared as well.

This TCR came from a woman aged 30 to 39 with Graves' ophthalmopathy. Material: blood. V is TRBV14 and J is TRBJ1-1; no definite D call. CDR3 in DNA: TGTGCCAGCAGCCAACCCTCGGAACTCCTGAACACTGAAGCTTTCTTT. This encodes CASSQPSELLNTEAFF. Based on the CDR3 plus reference TRBV14 and TRBJ1-1, the full variable domain is EAGVTQFPSHSVIEKGQTVTLRCDPISGHDNLYWYRRVMGKEIKFLLHFVKESKQDESGMPNNRFLAERTGGTYSTLKVQPAELEDSGVYFCASSQPSELLNTEAFFGQGTRLTVV.